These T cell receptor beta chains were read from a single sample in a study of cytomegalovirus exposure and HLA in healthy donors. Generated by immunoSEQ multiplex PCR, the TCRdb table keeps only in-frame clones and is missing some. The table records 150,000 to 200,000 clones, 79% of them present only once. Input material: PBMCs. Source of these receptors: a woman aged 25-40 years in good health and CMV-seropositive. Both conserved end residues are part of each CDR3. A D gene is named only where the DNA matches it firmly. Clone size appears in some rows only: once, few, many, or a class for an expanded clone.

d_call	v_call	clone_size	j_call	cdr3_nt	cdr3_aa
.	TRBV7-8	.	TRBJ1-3	TGTGCCAGCAGCGCCCAGACTTCTAGCTCTGGAAACACCATATATTTT	CASSAQTSSSGNTIYF
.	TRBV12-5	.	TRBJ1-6	TGTGCTAGTCCCTTGTCCCAGGGTGGGTCCTATAATTCACCCCTCCACTTT	CASPLSQGGSYNSPLHF
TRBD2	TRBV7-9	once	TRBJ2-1	TGTGCCAGCAGCCCCCCGCGGGAGTGGGGAGACAATGAGCAGTTCTTC	CASSPPREWGDNEQFF
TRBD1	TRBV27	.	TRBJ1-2	TGTGCCAGCAGTTTCCACCCACACTCGGACAGGGGGAACTATGGCTACACCTTC	CASSFHPHSDRGNYGYTF
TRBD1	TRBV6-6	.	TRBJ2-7	TGTGCCAGCAGTTACCTCCGGGACAGGGGATACGAGCAGTACTTC	CASSYLRDRGYEQYF
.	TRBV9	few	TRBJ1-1	TGTGCCAGCAGCGTAGGGGGCTGGACCTCTGAAGCTTTCTTT	CASSVGGWTSEAFF
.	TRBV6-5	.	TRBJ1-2	TGTGCCAGCAGCCCAGGGGCCAGAGACTATGGCTACACCTTC	CASSPGARDYGYTF
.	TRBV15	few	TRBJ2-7	TGTGCCACCAGCAGAGCCCCATTGAGGTACGAGCAGTACTTC	CATSRAPLRYEQYF
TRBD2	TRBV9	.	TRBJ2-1	TGTGCCAGCAGCCCCCGGGGGGGAACCTACAATGAGCAGTTCTTC	CASSPRGGTYNEQFF
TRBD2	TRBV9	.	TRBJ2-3	TGTGCCAGCAGCGTTCTAGCGGGGGGAGTCACAGATACGCAGTATTTT	CASSVLAGGVTDTQYF
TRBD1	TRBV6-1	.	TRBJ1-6	TGTGCCAGCCGAGGACAGGCAAATTCACCCCTCCACTTT	CASRGQANSPLHF
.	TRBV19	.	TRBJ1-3	TGTGCCAGTAGTCTCCAGGGTTCTGGAAACACCATATATTTT	CASSLQGSGNTIYF
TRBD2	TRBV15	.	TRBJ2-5	TGTGCCACCAGCAGTCTAGGGACTAGCGGGTCACAAGAGACCCAGTACTTC	CATSSLGTSGSQETQYF
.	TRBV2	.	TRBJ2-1	TGTGCCAGTAAGCCGTACAATGAGCAGTTCTTC	CASKPYNEQFF
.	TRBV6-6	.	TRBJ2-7	TGTGCCAGCAGTTCAGGGGTCTCCTACGAGCAGTACTTC	CASSSGVSYEQYF
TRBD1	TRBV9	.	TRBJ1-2	TGTGCCAGCTTCCGACAGGGGACCCCCTATGGCTACACCTTC	CASFRQGTPYGYTF
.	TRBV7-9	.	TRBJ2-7	TGTGCCAGCAGCCTAGTAGCCTTCTACGAGCAGTACTTC	CASSLVAFYEQYF
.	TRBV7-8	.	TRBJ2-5	TGTGCCAGCAGCCCACGGGAGACCCAGTACTTC	CASSPRETQYF
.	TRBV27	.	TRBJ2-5	TGTGCCAGCGCCCGAGTGCTGGGGACTCAAGAGACCCAGTACTTC	CASARVLGTQETQYF
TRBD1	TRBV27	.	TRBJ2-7	TGTGCCAGCAGCCGAAGGGGGCCGGGGTACGAGCAGTACTTC	CASSRRGPGYEQYF
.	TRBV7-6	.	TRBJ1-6	TGTGCCAGCAGCTTATCCGCAGGAGGTACCTATAATTCACCCCTCCACTTT	CASSLSAGGTYNSPLHF
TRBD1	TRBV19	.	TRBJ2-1	TGTGCCAGTAGTAACCCAGAGACAGGGGGAAATGAGCAGTTCTTC	CASSNPETGGNEQFF
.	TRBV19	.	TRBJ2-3	TGTGCCAGTAGTATCCAGGGGGGCGATACGCAGTATTTT	CASSIQGGDTQYF
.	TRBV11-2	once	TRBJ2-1	TGTGCCAGCAGCTTAGTCCGGGGGGCCCCCTACAATGAGCAGTTCTTC	CASSLVRGAPYNEQFF
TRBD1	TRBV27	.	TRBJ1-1	TGTGCCAGCAGACGACAGGGGGCGGACGAAGCTTTCTTT	CASRRQGADEAFF
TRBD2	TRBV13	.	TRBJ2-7	TGTGCCAGCAGCACAACTAGCGGCAGCTCCTACGAGCAGTACTTC	CASSTTSGSSYEQYF
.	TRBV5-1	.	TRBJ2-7	TGCGCCAGCAGCCCCTCTAGGGGGTACGAGCAGTACTTC	CASSPSRGYEQYF
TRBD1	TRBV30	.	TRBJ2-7	TGTGCCTTTACAGGGGCCCACGAGCAGTACTTC	CAFTGAHEQYF
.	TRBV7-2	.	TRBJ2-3	TGTGCCAGCAGCCCATTGTCCGTTGAGGTTTCGGATACGCAGTATTTT	CASSPLSVEVSDTQYF
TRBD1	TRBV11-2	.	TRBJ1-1	TGTGCCAGCAGCTTAGTCCCTGGACAGGGACTGAACACTGAAGCTTTCTTT	CASSLVPGQGLNTEAFF
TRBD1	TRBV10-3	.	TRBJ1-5	TGTGCCATCAGCCAGGGGGGTCAGCCCCAGCATTTT	CAISQGGQPQHF
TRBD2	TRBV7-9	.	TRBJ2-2	TGTGCCAGCAGCTCGCCCGGGACTAGCGGCACCGGGGAGCTGTTTTTT	CASSSPGTSGTGELFF
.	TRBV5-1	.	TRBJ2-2	TGCGCCAGCAGCTTGGGTCAGGGTATGGCCGGGGAGCTGTTTTTT	CASSLGQGMAGELFF
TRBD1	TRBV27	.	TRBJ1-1	TGTGCCAGCAGTCTAGACAGGGTTGCTGAAGCTTTCTTT	CASSLDRVAEAFF
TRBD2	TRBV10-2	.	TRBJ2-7	TGCGCCAGCAGTGAGAAGGGGCCAGCGGGGAGCTACGAGCAGTACTTC	CASSEKGPAGSYEQYF
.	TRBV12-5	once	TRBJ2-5	TGTGCTAGTGGTTTGGTAATAAGCGGGTCGTACCAAGAGACCCAGTACTTC	CASGLVISGSYQETQYF
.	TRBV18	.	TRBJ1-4	TGTGCCAGCTCACTCCCCAAAGAAAAACTGTTTTTT	CASSLPKEKLFF
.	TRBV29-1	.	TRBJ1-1	TGCAGCGTTGAAGAGGGCATGAACACTGAAGCTTTCTTT	CSVEEGMNTEAFF
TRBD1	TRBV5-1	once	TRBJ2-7	TGCGCCAGCAGGGTAGGGACAGATAGCTCCTACGAGCAGTACTTC	CASRVGTDSSYEQYF
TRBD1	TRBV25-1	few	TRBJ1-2	TGTGCCAGCGATCCCACAGGGGGGGGAGGCTACACCTTC	CASDPTGGGGYTF
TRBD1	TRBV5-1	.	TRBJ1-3	TGCGCCAGCAGCGGTCCGGGACAGTTATTTTCCTCTGGAAACACCATATATTTT	CASSGPGQLFSSGNTIYF
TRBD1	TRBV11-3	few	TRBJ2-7	TGTGCCAGCAGCGGATCGGGACAGGGCTACGAGCAGTACTTC	CASSGSGQGYEQYF
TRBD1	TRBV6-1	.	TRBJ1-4	TGTGCCAGCAGTGATCAGGACAGGGGCGATGAAAAACTGTTTTTT	CASSDQDRGDEKLFF
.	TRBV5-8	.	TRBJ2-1	TGTGCCAGCAGCTTGGACAGCGGACCCTACAATGAGCAGTTCTTC	CASSLDSGPYNEQFF
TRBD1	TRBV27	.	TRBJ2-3	TGTGCCAGCAGTTTATCGATAAGGGGGCGCCCAGATACGCAGTATTTT	CASSLSIRGRPDTQYF
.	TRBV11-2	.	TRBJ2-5	TGTGCCAGCAGCTCAGGAGGCATTAGTGCGCAAGAGACCCAGTACTTC	CASSSGGISAQETQYF
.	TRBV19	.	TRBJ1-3	TGTGCCAGTAGTTGGAGTCGCGGAAACACCATATATTTT	CASSWSRGNTIYF
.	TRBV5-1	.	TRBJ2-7	TGCGCCAGCAGCTTGTGGGCAGGGAACTCCTACGAGCAGTACTTC	CASSLWAGNSYEQYF